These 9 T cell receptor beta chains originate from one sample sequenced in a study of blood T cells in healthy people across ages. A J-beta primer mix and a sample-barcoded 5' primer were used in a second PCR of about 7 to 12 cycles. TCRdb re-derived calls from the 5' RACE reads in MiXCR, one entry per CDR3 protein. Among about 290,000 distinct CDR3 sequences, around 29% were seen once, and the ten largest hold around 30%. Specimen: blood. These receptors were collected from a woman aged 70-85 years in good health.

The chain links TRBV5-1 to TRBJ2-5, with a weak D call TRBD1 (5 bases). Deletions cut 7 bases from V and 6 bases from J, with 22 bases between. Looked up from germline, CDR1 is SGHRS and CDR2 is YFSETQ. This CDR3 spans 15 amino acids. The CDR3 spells CASSKGDIVGQTQYF. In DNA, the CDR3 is TGCGCCAGCTCCAAAGGAGATATAGTGGGGCAGACCCAGTACTTC.

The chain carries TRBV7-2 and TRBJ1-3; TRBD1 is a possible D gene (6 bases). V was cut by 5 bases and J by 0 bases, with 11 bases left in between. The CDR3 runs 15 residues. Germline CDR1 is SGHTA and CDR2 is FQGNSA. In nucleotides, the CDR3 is TGTGCCAGCAGCCGACAGGAAAACTCTGGAAACACCATATATTTT. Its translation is CASSRQENSGNTIYF.

The CDR3 DNA reads TGCAGCGTTGGGGGTCGTGGAGCCTACTCCTACGAGCAGTACTTC. Protein product: CSVGGRGAYSYEQYF. The chain uses TRBV29-1 and TRBJ2-7; D gene uncertain. Germline V gives CDR1 SQVTM, CDR2 ANQGSEA. Between the trimmed V and J ends, which lost 4 bases and 0 bases, there was a span of 16 bases. The length of the CDR3 is 15 residues.

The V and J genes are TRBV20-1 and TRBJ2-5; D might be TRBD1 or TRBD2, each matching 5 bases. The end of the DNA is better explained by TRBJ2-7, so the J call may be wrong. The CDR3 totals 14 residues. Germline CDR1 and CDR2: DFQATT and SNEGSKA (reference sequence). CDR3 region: CSASGGYGWGEQYF. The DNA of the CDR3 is TGCAGTGCTAGTGGGGGATACGGGTGGGGCGAGCAGTACTTC.

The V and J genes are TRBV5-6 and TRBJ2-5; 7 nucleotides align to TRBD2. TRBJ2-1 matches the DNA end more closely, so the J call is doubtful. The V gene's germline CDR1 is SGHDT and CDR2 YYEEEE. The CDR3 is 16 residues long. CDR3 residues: CASSLGLREPGREQFF. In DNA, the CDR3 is TGTGCCAGCAGCTTAGGCCTGCGGGAGCCCGGCCGTGAGCAGTTCTTC.

The CDR3 region is CSARDQGLGEKLFF. In DNA form, the CDR3 reads TGCAGTGCTAGAGATCAGGGGCTAGGAGAAAAACTGTTTTTT. The chain carries TRBV20-1 and TRBJ1-4; D possibly corresponds to TRBD1 (6 bases). In germline, CDR1 is DFQATT, CDR2 SNEGSKA (reference sequence). There are 14 residues in the CDR3. V gave up 0 bases and J gave up 8 bases, with 13 bases separating them.

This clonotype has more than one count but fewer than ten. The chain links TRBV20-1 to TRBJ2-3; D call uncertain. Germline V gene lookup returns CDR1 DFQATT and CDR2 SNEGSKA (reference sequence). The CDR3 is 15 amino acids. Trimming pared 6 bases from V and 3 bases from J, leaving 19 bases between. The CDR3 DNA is TGCAGTGCCACGATTGGCGGAGCTGGGACAGATACGCAGTATTTT. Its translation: CSATIGGAGTDTQYF.

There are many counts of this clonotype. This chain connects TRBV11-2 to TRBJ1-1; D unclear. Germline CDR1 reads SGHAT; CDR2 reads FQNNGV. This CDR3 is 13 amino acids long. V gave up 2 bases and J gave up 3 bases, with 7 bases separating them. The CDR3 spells CASSLQSYTEAFF. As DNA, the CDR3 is TGTGCCAGCAGCTTACAGAGCTACACTGAAGCTTTCTTT.

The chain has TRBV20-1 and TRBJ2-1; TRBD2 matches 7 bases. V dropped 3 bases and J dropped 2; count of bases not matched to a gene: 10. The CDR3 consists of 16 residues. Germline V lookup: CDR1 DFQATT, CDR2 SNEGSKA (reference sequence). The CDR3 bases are TGCAGTGCTAGCCCCCTAACAGCGGGACCCTACAATGAGCAGTTCTTC. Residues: CSASPLTAGPYNEQFF.